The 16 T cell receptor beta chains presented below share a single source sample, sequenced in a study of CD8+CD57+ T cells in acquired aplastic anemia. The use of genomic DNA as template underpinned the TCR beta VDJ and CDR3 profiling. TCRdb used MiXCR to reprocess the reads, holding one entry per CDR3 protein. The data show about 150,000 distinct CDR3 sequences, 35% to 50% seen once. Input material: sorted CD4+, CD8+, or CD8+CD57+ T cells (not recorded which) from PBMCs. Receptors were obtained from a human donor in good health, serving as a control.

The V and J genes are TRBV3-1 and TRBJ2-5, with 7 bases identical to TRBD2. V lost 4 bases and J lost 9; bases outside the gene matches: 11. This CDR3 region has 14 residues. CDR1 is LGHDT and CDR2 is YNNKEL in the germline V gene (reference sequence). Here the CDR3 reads CASSLGPIRGAQYF. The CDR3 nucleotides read TGTGCCAGCAGCCTTGGACCGATCCGGGGGGCCCAGTACTTC.

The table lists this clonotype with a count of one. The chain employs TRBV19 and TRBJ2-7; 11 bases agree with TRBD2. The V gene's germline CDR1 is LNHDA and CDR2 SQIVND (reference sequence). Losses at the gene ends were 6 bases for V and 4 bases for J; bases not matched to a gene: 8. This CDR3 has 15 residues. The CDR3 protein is CASSPSTSGGYEQYF. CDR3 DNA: TGTGCCAGTAGCCCCTCAACTAGCGGGGGATACGAGCAGTACTTC.

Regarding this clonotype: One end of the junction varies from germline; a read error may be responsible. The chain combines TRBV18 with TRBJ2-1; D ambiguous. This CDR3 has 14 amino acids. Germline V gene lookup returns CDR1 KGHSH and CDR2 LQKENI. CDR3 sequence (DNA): TGTGCCAGCTCACCACCGATAACGACCAATGGGCAGTTCTTC. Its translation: CASSPPITTNGQFF.

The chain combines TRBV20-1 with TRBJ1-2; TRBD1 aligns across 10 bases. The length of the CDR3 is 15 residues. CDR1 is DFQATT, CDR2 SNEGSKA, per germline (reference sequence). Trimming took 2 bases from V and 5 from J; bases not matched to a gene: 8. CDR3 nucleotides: TGCAGTGCTAGAACGCGGACAGGGGGGATGTATGGCTACACCTTC. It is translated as CSARTRTGGMYGYTF.

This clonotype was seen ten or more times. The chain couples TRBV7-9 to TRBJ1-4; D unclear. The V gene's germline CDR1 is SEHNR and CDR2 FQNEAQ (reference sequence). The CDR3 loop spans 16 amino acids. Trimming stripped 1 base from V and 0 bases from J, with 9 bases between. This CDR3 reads CASSLGQLPTNEKLFF. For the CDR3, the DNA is TGTGCCAGCAGCTTAGGCCAGCTTCCAACTAATGAAAAACTGTTTTTT.

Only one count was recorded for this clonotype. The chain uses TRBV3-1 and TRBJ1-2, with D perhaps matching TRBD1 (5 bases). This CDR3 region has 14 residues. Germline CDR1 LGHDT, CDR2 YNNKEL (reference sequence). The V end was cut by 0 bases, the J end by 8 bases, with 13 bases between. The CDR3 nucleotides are TGTGCCAGCAGCCAAGATTGGGGGTATGACGGCTACACCTTC. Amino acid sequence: CASSQDWGYDGYTF.

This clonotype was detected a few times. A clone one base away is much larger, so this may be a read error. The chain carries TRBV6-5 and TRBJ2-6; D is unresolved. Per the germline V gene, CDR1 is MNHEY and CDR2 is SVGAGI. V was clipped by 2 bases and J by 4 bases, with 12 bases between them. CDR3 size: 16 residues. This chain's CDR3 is CASSYIGGMGANVLTF. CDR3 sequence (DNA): TGTGCCAGCAGTTACATCGGCGGAATGGGGGCCAACGTCCTGACTTTC.

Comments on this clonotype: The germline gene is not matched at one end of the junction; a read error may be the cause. Written as DNA, the CDR3 is TGTGCCAGCAGCTCACAAAGAGGACAGGGGTGGAGTACGCAGTATTTC. Its protein product is CASSSQRGQGWSTQYF. This rearrangement joins TRBV11-1 to TRBJ2-3, with 9 bases that match TRBD1. CDR1 is SGHAT, CDR2 FQDESV, per germline (reference sequence). The CDR3 is made up of 16 amino acids.

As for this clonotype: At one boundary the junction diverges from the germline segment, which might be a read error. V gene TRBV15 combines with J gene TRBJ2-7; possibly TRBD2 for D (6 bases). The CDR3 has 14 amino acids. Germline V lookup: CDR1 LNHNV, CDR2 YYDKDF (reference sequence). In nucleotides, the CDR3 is TGTGCCGCCAGCAGCCCGACCGGGAGTTACGAGCAGTACTTC. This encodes CAASSPTGSYEQYF.

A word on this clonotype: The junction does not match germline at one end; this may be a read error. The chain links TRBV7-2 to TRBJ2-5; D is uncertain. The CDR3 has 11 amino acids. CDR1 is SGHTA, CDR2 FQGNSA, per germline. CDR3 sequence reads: CVSSLVETQYF. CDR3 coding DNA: TGTGTCAGCAGCTTAGTAGAGACCCAGTACTTC.

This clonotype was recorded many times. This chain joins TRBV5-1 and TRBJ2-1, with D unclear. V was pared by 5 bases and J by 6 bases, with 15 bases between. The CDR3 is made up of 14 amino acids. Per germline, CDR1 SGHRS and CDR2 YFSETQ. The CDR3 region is CASRTQDVSNEQFF. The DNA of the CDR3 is TGCGCCAGCAGAACACAAGACGTGAGCAATGAGCAGTTCTTC.

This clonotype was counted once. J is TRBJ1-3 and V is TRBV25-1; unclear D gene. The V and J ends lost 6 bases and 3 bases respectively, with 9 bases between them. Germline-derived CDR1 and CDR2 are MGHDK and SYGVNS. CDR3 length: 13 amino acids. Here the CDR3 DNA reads TGTGCCAGCAGATCGTGGAATGGAAACACCATATATTTT. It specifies CASRSWNGNTIYF.

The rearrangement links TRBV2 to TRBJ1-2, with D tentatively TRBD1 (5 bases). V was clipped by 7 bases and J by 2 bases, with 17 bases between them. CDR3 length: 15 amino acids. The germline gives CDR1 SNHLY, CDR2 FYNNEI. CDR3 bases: TGTGCCAGCAATCCGGGACTAGCGGGGAACTATGGCTACACCTTC. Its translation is CASNPGLAGNYGYTF.

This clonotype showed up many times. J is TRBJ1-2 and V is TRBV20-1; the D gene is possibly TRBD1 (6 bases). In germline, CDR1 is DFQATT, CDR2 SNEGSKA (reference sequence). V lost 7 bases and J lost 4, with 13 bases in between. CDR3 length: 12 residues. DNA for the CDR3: TGCAGTGACAGTCGGGGGCCCTATGGCTACACCTTC. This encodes CSDSRGPYGYTF.

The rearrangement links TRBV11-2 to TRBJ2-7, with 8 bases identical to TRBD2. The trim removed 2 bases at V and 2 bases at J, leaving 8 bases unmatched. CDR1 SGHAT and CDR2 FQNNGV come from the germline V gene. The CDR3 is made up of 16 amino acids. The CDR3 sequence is CASSLSAVGLAYEQYF. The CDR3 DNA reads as TGTGCCAGCAGCTTATCAGCAGTGGGACTAGCCTACGAGCAGTACTTC.

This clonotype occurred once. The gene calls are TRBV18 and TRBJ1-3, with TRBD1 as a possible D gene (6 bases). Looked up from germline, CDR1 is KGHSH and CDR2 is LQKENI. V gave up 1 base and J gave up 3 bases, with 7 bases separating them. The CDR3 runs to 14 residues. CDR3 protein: CASSPRTVGNTIYF. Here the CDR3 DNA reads TGTGCCAGCTCACCACGGACAGTTGGAAACACCATATATTTT.